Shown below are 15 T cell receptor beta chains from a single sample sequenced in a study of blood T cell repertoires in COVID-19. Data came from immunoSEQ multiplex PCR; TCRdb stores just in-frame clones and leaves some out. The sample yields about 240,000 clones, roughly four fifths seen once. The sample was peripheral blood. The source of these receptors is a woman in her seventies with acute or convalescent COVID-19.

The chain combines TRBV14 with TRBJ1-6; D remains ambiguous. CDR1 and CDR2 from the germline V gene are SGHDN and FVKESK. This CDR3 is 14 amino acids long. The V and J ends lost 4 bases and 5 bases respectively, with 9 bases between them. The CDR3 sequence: CASSLGFNNSPLHF. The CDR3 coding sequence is TGTGCCAGCAGCCTCGGGTTTAATAATTCACCCCTCCACTTT.

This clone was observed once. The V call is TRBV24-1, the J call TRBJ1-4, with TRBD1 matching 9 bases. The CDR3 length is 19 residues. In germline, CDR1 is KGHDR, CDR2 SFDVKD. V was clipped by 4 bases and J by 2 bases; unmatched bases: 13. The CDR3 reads CATSEPGQGPFRTNEKLFF. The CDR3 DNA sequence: TGTGCCACCAGTGAACCGGGACAGGGCCCTTTCCGGACTAATGAAAAACTGTTTTTT.

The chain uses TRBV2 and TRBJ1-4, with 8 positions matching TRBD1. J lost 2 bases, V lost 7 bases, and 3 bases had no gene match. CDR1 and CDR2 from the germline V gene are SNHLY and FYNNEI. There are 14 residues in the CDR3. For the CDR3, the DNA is TGTGCCAGCACCAGACAGGGGACTAATGAAAAACTGTTTTTT. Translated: CASTRQGTNEKLFF. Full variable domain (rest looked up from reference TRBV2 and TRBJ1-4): EPEVTQTPSHQVTQMGQEVILRCVPISNHLYFYWYRQILGQKVEFLVSFYNNEISEKSEIFDDQFSVERPDGSNFTLKIRSTKLEDSAMYFCASTRQGTNEKLFFGSGTQLSVL.

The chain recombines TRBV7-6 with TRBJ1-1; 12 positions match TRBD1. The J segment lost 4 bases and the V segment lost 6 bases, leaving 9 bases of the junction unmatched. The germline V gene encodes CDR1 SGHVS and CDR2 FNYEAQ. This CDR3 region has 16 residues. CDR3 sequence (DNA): TGTGCCAGCAGGAATCAGCCGGGACAGGGGGCCACTGAAGCTTTCTTT. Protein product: CASRNQPGQGATEAFF.

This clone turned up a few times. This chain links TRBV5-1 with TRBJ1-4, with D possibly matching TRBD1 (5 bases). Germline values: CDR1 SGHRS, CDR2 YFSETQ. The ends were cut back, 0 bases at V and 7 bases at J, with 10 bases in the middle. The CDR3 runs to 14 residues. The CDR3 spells CASSLGQRAEKLFF. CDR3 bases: TGCGCCAGCAGCTTGGGACAGCGGGCTGAAAAACTGTTTTTT.

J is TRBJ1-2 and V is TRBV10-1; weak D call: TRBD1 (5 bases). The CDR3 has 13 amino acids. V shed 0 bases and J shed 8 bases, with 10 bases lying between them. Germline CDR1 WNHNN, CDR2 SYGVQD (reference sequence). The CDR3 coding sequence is TGCGCCAGCAGTGAGTCGAAGGCAGGGGGCTACACCTTC. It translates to CASSESKAGGYTF.

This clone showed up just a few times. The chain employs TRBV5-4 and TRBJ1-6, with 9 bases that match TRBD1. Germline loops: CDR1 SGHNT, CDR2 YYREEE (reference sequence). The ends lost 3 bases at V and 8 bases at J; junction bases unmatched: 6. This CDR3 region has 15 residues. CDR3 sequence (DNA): TGTGCCAGCAGCTACGGACAGGGGCCGTATTCACCCCTCCACTTT. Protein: CASSYGQGPYSPLHF.

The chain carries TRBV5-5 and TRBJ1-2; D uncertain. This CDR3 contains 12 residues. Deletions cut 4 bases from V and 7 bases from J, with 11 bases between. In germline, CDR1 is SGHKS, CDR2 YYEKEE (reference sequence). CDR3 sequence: CASSPQTGGYTF. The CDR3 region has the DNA TGTGCCAGCAGCCCCCAGACGGGTGGCTACACCTTC.

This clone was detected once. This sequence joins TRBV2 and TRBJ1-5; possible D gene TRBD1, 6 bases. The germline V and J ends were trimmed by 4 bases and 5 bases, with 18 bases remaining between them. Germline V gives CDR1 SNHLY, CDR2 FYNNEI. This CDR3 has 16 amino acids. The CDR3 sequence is CASSGGGHVAYQPQHF. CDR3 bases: TGTGCCAGCAGTGGGGGGGGCCACGTGGCATATCAGCCCCAGCATTTT.

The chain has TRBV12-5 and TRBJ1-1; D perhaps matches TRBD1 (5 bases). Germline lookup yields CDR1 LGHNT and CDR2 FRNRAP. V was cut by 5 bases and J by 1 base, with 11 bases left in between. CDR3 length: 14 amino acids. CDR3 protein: CASGPGLENTEAFF. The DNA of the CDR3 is TGTGCTAGTGGTCCAGGGTTGGAGAACACTGAAGCTTTCTTT.

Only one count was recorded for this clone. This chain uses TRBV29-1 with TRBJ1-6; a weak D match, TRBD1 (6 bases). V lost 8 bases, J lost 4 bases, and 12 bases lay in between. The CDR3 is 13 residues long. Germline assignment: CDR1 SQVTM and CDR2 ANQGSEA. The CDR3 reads CSIRTDYNSPLHF. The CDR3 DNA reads TGCAGCATCCGGACAGATTATAATTCACCCCTCCACTTT.

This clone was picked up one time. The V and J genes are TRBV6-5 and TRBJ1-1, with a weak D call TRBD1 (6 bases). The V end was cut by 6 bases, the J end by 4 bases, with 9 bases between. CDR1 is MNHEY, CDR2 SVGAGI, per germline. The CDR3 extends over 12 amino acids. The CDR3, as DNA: TGTGCCAGCAGCAGGGGTAGCACTGAAGCTTTCTTT. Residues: CASSRGSTEAFF.

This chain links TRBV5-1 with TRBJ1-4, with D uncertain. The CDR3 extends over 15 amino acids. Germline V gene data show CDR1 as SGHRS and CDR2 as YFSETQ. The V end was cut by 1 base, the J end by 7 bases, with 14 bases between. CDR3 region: CASSLFGLVAEKLFF. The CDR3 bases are TGCGCCAGCAGCTTGTTCGGGTTAGTGGCTGAAAAACTGTTTTTT.

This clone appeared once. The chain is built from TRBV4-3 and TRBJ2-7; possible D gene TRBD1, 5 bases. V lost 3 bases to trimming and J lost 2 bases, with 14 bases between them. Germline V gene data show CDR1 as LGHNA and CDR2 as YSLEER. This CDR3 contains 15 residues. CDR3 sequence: CASSQERTDTYEQYF. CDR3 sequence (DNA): TGCGCCAGCAGCCAGGAACGGACGGACACCTACGAGCAGTACTTC.

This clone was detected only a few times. The CDR3 DNA is TGTGCCAGCAGCTACACCTCAACTAATGAAAAACTGTTTTTT. Encoded protein: CASSYTSTNEKLFF. The V and J genes are TRBV5-6 and TRBJ1-4, with D uncertain. The CDR3 runs to 14 residues. V shed 3 bases and J shed 0 bases, with 6 bases lying between them. Germline CDR1 is SGHDT and CDR2 is YYEEEE.